This passage covers 30 T cell receptor beta chains from one sample sequenced in a study of CD8 T cells in Susac syndrome. An input of 0.5 to 1 ug of RNA was subjected to reverse transcription using random hexamers. Via MiXCR, TCRdb re-called the immunoSEQ multiplex PCR reads, giving one row per CDR3 protein. The sample has fewer than 350,000 distinct CDR3 sequences, approximately 85% seen once. Sequenced material: CD8+ T cells from PBMCs. The receptors stem from a human donor with multiple sclerosis.

The V gene is TRBV29-1, the J gene TRBJ1-1; D is unresolved. Trimming pared 1 base from V and 11 bases from J, leaving 11 bases between. The germline gives CDR1 SQVTM, CDR2 ANQGSEA. CDR3 length equals 11 residues. The CDR3 loop reads CSVEVSPGAFF. The DNA of the CDR3 is TGCAGCGTTGAAGTTTCTCCGGGGGCTTTCTTT. The full variable domain, rest sourced from reference TRBV29-1 and TRBJ1-1, is SAVISQKPSRDICQRGTSLTIQCQVDSQVTMMFWYRQQPGQSLTLIATANQGSEATYESGFVIDKFPISRPNLTFSTLTVSNMSPEDSSIYLCSVEVSPGAFFGQGTRLTVV.

The V gene is TRBV7-9, the J gene TRBJ1-1; D may be TRBD1 (5 bases). Germline CDR1 is SEHNR and CDR2 is FQNEAQ (reference sequence). The CDR3 covers 14 residues. V was clipped by 4 bases and J by 6 bases, with 15 bases between them. The CDR3 reads CASSWELGRSEAFF. The CDR3, as DNA: TGTGCCAGCAGCTGGGAGTTGGGACGATCTGAAGCTTTCTTT.

The rearrangement joins TRBV6-5 to TRBJ2-1; 9 nucleotides align to TRBD2. Germline V gives CDR1 MNHEY, CDR2 SVGAGI. There are 15 residues in the CDR3. V dropped 5 bases and J dropped 3; count of bases not matched to a gene: 5. The CDR3 sequence: CASSNRLAVYNEQFF. In DNA form, the CDR3 reads TGTGCCAGCAGTAACCGACTAGCGGTCTACAATGAGCAGTTCTTC.

The chain recombines TRBV5-4 with TRBJ2-2; the D gene is possibly TRBD1 (5 bases). Trimming cost V 4 bases and J 6 bases, with 10 bases left between them. The CDR3 loop spans 13 amino acids. CDR1 SGHNT and CDR2 YYREEE come from the germline V gene (reference sequence). CDR3 DNA sequence: TGTGCCAGCAGCGACAGCGATTCCGGGGAGCTGTTTTTT. Protein sequence: CASSDSDSGELFF.

Written as DNA, the CDR3 is TGTGCCATCAGTTTCACCGGGACTAGTGCGGCAGATACGCAGTATTTT. Translating it yields CAISFTGTSAADTQYF. The J gene is TRBJ2-3, the V gene TRBV10-3, with 8 bases that match TRBD2. The V gene end was trimmed by 5 bases and the J gene end by 4 bases; junction bases not matched to a gene: 11. CDR1 and CDR2 from the germline V gene are ENHRY and SYGVKD. The CDR3 contains 16 residues.

The CDR3 sequence is CATRGTSGPGELFF. The DNA for the CDR3 is TGTGCCACCAGGGGGACTAGCGGGCCCGGGGAGCTGTTTTTT. The rearrangement uses TRBV15 and TRBJ2-2, with 12 positions matching TRBD2. After removal of 6 bases from V and 6 bases from J, the junction contained 2 bases not matched to a gene. This CDR3 is 14 amino acids long. Per the germline V gene, CDR1 is LNHNV and CDR2 is YYDKDF (reference sequence).

The gene calls are TRBV20-1 and TRBJ2-7, with D perhaps given as TRBD1 or TRBD2 (6 bases each). The germline CDR1 and CDR2 sequences are DFQATT and SNEGSKA (reference sequence). V was shortened by 6 bases and J by 6 bases, with 15 bases between the two germline ends. CDR3 length equals 12 residues. DNA for the CDR3: TGCAGTGCCCCGGATGGGGGGCCCGAGCAGTACTTC. This sequence encodes CSAPDGGPEQYF.

V usage is TRBV6-2 or TRBV6-3 and J usage is TRBJ1-1, with D uncertain. Trimming cost V 2 bases and J 1 base, with 11 bases left between them. The CDR3 is made up of 15 amino acids. Germline assignment: CDR1 MNHEY and CDR2 SVGEGT. The chain's CDR3 is CASSYPMGGNTEAFF. Written as DNA, the CDR3 is TGTGCCAGCAGTTACCCGATGGGAGGGAACACTGAAGCTTTCTTT.

The chain has TRBV4-3 and TRBJ2-3; 10 nucleotides agree with TRBD1. The CDR3 totals 15 residues. J was trimmed by 4 bases and V by 5 bases; bases with no gene match: 6. The germline V gene has CDR1 LGHNA and CDR2 YSLEER. The CDR3 sequence is CASSFWDRGSDTQYF. In DNA form, the CDR3 reads TGCGCCAGCAGCTTTTGGGACAGGGGATCAGATACGCAGTATTTT.

The chain recombines TRBV4-2 with TRBJ2-7; possible D gene TRBD1, 5 bases. This CDR3 has 16 residues. Germline V CDR1 and CDR2: LGHNA, YNFKEQ. Trimming cost V 0 bases and J 0 bases, with 12 bases left between them. CDR3 loop: CASSQEFPGISYEQYF. CDR3 in DNA: TGTGCCAGCAGCCAAGAGTTTCCAGGGATCTCCTACGAGCAGTACTTC.

The chain has TRBV5-6 and TRBJ2-1; D is unclear. The germline CDR1 and CDR2 sequences are SGHDT and YYEEEE. The CDR3 is 14 residues long. V was cut by 6 bases and J by 0 bases, with 10 bases left in between. As DNA, the CDR3 is TGTGCCAGCACAGCAGAGAGCTCCTACAATGAGCAGTTCTTC. It specifies CASTAESSYNEQFF.

The V call is TRBV7-8, the J call TRBJ1-3; D gene unclear. V was pared by 3 bases and J by 0 bases, with 18 bases between. CDR1 and CDR2 (germline): SGHVS, FQNEAQ. The CDR3 loop spans 18 amino acids. CDR3 sequence: CASSLNAILPLSGNTIYF. The CDR3 DNA reads as TGTGCCAGCAGCTTGAATGCCATCCTCCCGCTCTCTGGAAACACCATATATTTT. The variable domain in full, completed from reference TRBV7-8 and TRBJ1-3, reads GAGVSQSPRYKVAKRGQDVALRCDPISGHVSLFWYQQALGQGPEFLTYFQNEAQLDKSGLPSDRFFAERPEGSVSTLKIQRTQQEDSAVYLCASSLNAILPLSGNTIYFGEGSWLTVV.

The CDR3 spells CAWTSGYEQYF. The CDR3 coding sequence is TGTGCCTGGACTAGCGGTTACGAGCAGTACTTC. The chain carries TRBV30 and TRBJ2-7, with TRBD2 matching over 7 bases. The CDR3 has 11 residues. With 4 bases clipped from V and 4 bases from J, the junction kept 1 base outside the gene matches. Germline V gene sequence: CDR1 GTSNPN, CDR2 SVGIG (reference sequence).

The chain links TRBV12-3 or TRBV12-4 to TRBJ2-1; 8 bases are shared with TRBD2. V was pared by 8 bases and J by 1 base, with 4 bases of the junction left unmatched. CDR3 length: 14 residues. Written as DNA, the CDR3 is TGTGCCAGCGTGAGCGGGAGTTCCTACAATGAGCAGTTCTTC. Translating it yields CASVSGSSYNEQFF.

The chain couples TRBV4-1 to TRBJ2-3, with 12 positions matching TRBD2. Germline V lookup: CDR1 MGHRA, CDR2 YSYEKL. The CDR3 consists of 15 residues. With V trimmed by 5 bases and J by 6 bases, 6 bases remained unmatched. CDR3 nucleotide sequence: TGCGCCAGCAGCTCCCTAGCGGGAGGGGTGGATACGCAGTATTTT. Translation: CASSSLAGGVDTQYF.

The chain is built from TRBV30 and TRBJ2-2, with D unresolved. CDR3 size: 14 residues. V was pared by 0 bases and J by 4 bases, with 9 bases between. CDR1 GTSNPN and CDR2 SVGIG come from the germline V gene (reference sequence). CDR3 in amino acids: CAWSVLVSTGELFF. The CDR3, as DNA: TGTGCCTGGAGTGTACTGGTCAGCACCGGGGAGCTGTTTTTT.

The chain combines TRBV9 with TRBJ2-3; 9 bases match TRBD2. This CDR3 comprises 16 residues. Per the germline V gene, CDR1 is SGDLS and CDR2 is YYNGEE. V shed 4 bases, J shed 3 bases, and the junction held 9 bases outside the gene matches. The CDR3 loop reads CASSSGTSPSTDTQYF. The CDR3 DNA is TGTGCCAGCAGCTCTGGGACTAGCCCCTCAACAGATACGCAGTATTTT.

This chain links TRBV19 with TRBJ2-1; a possible D gene is TRBD2 (9 bases). The CDR3 totals 18 residues. Trimming removed 3 bases at V and 8 bases at J, with 26 bases between. Germline V gene sequence: CDR1 LNHDA, CDR2 SQIVND (reference sequence). DNA of the CDR3: TGTGCCAGTAGTATCCAGGGGGCTAGCGGGACGGGTCGGGATGAGCAGTTCTTC. This gives the protein CASSIQGASGTGRDEQFF. The complete variable domain, with remaining parts taken from reference TRBV19 and TRBJ2-1, reads DGGITQSPKYLFRKEGQNVTLSCEQNLNHDAMYWYRQDPGQGLRLIYYSQIVNDFQKGDIAEGYSVSREKKESFPLTVTSAQKNPTAFYLCASSIQGASGTGRDEQFFGPGTRLTVL.

This clonotype has a single count. The gene calls are TRBV25-1 and TRBJ2-5, with D maybe TRBD2 (6 bases). V was clipped by 8 bases and J by 0 bases, with 10 bases between them. CDR1 is MGHDK and CDR2 is SYGVNS in the germline V gene. CDR3 length: 13 residues. CDR3 region: CASFAGNQETQYF. DNA of the CDR3: TGTGCCAGCTTCGCGGGGAACCAAGAGACCCAGTACTTC.

CDR3 sequence: CASSSTGTGGIKSDGYTF. Written as DNA, the CDR3 is TGTGCCAGCAGTTCGACCGGGACAGGGGGTATTAAAAGTGATGGCTACACCTTC. The chain is built from TRBV6-5 and TRBJ1-2; 11 nucleotides agree with TRBD1. Trimming removed 4 bases from V and 6 bases from J; junction bases left unmatched: 16. The CDR3 consists of 18 residues. Germline V CDR1 and CDR2: MNHEY, SVGAGI.

This rearrangement joins TRBV30 to TRBJ1-2; 9 bases map to TRBD1. CDR1 and CDR2 from the germline V gene are GTSNPN and SVGIG (reference sequence). V gave up 3 bases and J gave up 4 bases; unmatched junction bases: 3. CDR3 length: 13 residues. This CDR3 is CAWRGQGIYGYTF. In nucleotides, the CDR3 is TGTGCCTGGAGGGGACAGGGTATCTATGGCTACACCTTC. Combining the CDR3 with reference TRBV30 and TRBJ1-2 gives the whole variable domain SQTIHQWPATLVQPVGSPLSLECTVEGTSNPNLYWYRQAAGRGLQLLFYSVGIGQISSEVPQNLSASRPQDRQFILSSKKLLLSDSGFYLCAWRGQGIYGYTFGSGTRLTVV.

The chain recombines TRBV20-1 with TRBJ1-3; D possibly corresponds to TRBD1 (5 bases). Germline V CDR1 and CDR2: DFQATT, SNEGSKA (reference sequence). There are 13 residues in the CDR3. Deletions cut 0 bases from V and 4 bases from J, with 7 bases between. The CDR3 sequence is CSAREGDGNTIYF. The CDR3 DNA reads TGCAGTGCTAGAGAAGGGGACGGAAACACCATATATTTT.

The gene calls are TRBV2 and TRBJ1-5; possibly TRBD1 for D (5 bases). V dropped 3 bases and J dropped 6 bases, with 15 bases sitting between them. This CDR3 is built from 15 residues. Germline CDR1 and CDR2: SNHLY and FYNNEI. This CDR3 is CASSDPIGGAQPQHF. The CDR3 DNA reads TGTGCCAGCAGTGATCCGATCGGGGGAGCTCAGCCCCAGCATTTT.

The chain uses TRBV28 and TRBJ1-1, with 7 bases that match TRBD1. Germline V gives CDR1 MDHEN, CDR2 SYDVKM. CDR3 length: 17 amino acids. Trimming at V came to 4 bases and at J to 0 bases, leaving 11 bases not matched to a gene. Here the CDR3 DNA reads TGTGCCAGCAGTTCTGACAGGGTGTCAGGCCTGAACACTGAAGCTTTCTTT. It yields the protein CASSSDRVSGLNTEAFF.

The chain combines TRBV6-5 with TRBJ2-5, with 10 positions matching TRBD2. Germline V gene lookup returns CDR1 MNHEY and CDR2 SVGAGI. The CDR3 length is 16 residues. V was pared by 0 bases and J by 2 bases, with 3 bases of the junction left unmatched. The CDR3 loop reads CASSYSEREGQETQYF. The CDR3 DNA follows: TGTGCCAGCAGTTACTCAGAGCGGGAGGGGCAAGAGACCCAGTACTTC.

The V call is TRBV5-6, the J call TRBJ2-2; 9 bases are a match to TRBD1. The CDR3 has 14 residues. The V gene end was trimmed by 3 bases and the J gene end by 5 bases; junction bases not matched to a gene: 2. CDR1 and CDR2 from the germline V gene are SGHDT and YYEEEE. CDR3 sequence: CASSSGTGTGELFF. The CDR3 DNA sequence: TGTGCCAGCAGCTCCGGGACAGGGACCGGGGAGCTGTTTTTT.

The chain links TRBV6-4 to TRBJ1-2; D is unclear. The CDR3 length is 16 residues. Germline V gene sequence: CDR1 MRHNA, CDR2 SNTAGT. Trimming removed 6 bases from V and 4 bases from J, with 21 bases in between. The CDR3 protein is CASSSVSGPYSYGYTF. For the CDR3, the DNA is TGTGCCAGCAGCTCGGTTTCAGGCCCGTATAGCTATGGCTACACCTTC.

The rearrangement joins TRBV7-2 to TRBJ2-7; D might be TRBD2 (5 bases). V shed 0 bases and J shed 5 bases, with 17 bases lying between them. Germline loops: CDR1 SGHTA, CDR2 FQGNSA. The CDR3 extends over 16 amino acids. CDR3 in DNA: TGTGCCAGCAGCTTAGCCCCTCCCGCCCCTAGCCACGAGCAGTACTTC. Translation gives CASSLAPPAPSHEQYF. The complete variable domain, with remaining parts taken from reference TRBV7-2 and TRBJ2-7, reads GAGVSQSPSNKVTEKGKDVELRCDPISGHTALYWYRQSLGQGLEFLIYFQGNSAPDKSGLPSDRFSAERTGGSVSTLTIQRTQQEDSAVYLCASSLAPPAPSHEQYFGPGTRLTVT.

The rearrangement uses TRBV5-4 and TRBJ2-5; perhaps D is TRBD1 or TRBD2 (6 bases each). The CDR3 has 16 residues. The germline V and J ends were trimmed by 0 bases and 4 bases, with 16 bases remaining between them. CDR1 and CDR2 (germline): SGHNT, YYREEE (reference sequence). Here the CDR3 reads CASSLVQPGALETQYF. In DNA, the CDR3 is TGTGCCAGCAGCTTGGTTCAACCGGGGGCCCTAGAGACCCAGTACTTC.

V is TRBV5-6 and J is TRBJ2-7, with TRBD2 matching over 11 bases. V shed 4 bases, J shed 3 bases, and the junction held 6 bases outside the gene matches. The CDR3 spans 15 residues. Germline V gives CDR1 SGHDT, CDR2 YYEEEE. The CDR3 loop is CASSPGLAGFYEQYF. The CDR3 nucleotides read TGTGCCAGCAGCCCCGGACTAGCGGGTTTCTACGAGCAGTACTTC.